This T cell receptor beta chain comes out of a study of T cell responses to AZD1222 COVID-19 vaccine. In this sample, this clone turned up once. V lost 7 bases and J 0 bases, leaving 13 bases between the germline ends. Germline CDR1 is SQVTM and CDR2 is ANQGSEA. This CDR3 has 14 amino acids. Sequencing used immunoSEQ multiplex PCR; TCRdb keeps in-frame clones, though not all of them. The table lists tens of thousands of clones, about 93% of them singletons, with roughly 4.3% in the top ten. Here the sequenced sample was peripheral blood, taken on day 0 of MenACWY control vaccination. The rearrangement joins TRBV29-1 to TRBJ1-5, with no clear D. The source is an adult in good health. CDR3 sequence reads: CSARLAGSNQPQHF. Here the CDR3 DNA reads TGCAGCGCTCGGCTGGCAGGTAGCAATCAGCCCCAGCATTTT.